The clone carrying this T cell receptor beta chain occurred once. Its target is not known. CDR3 length: 14 residues. Germline lookup yields CDR1 SQVTM and CDR2 ANQGSEA. J gave up 8 bases and V 7 bases, and 11 bases lay outside the gene matches. This sample was taken from a study of cytomegalovirus exposure and HLA in healthy donors. Whole-study context: Unique TCRs numbering around 85 million, obtained from HLA-typed donors, made up an early data release.

PCR employed 60 Vbeta and 13 Jbeta primers. Assay: immunoSEQ multiplex PCR; the TCRdb copy retains only in-frame clones and omits some. The repertoire includes around 76,000 clones, around 72% of them detected once, and more than 15% sits in the top ten. Whole-study findings and limits: Researchers catalogued 164 TCR beta chains as cytomegalovirus-associated.

The donors (healthy individuals) were bone marrow donors. Source material: PBMCs. The sequence came from a woman between 40 and 50 years old in good health and CMV-seropositive. V usage is TRBV29-1 and J usage is TRBJ2-1; 10 bases are shared with TRBD2. The CDR3 DNA sequence: TGCAGCGCTAACGGACTTCTAGCGGGGGATGAGCAGTTCTTC. Translated: CSANGLLAGDEQFF.